One sample yielded the 9 T cell receptor beta chains listed below, sequenced in a study of OX40 agonist ivuxolimab in advanced cancers. Libraries were prepared by immunoSEQ multiplex PCR; TCRdb keeps only in-frame clonotypes and omits some of them. The table lists about 120,000 clones, around 89% of them singletons. Sequenced material: CD4+ or CD8+ T cells sorted from blood, taken in a trial of the OX40 agonist ivuxolimab. All receptors derive from an adult with an advanced solid tumor such as melanoma, head and neck, liver or kidney cancer.

This clone is a singleton in its sample. This chain links TRBV11-2 with TRBJ2-2; 9 nucleotides agree with TRBD2. The CDR3 is 16 amino acids. Germline lookup yields CDR1 SGHAT and CDR2 FQNNGV. After removal of 1 base from V and 1 base from J, the junction contained 1 base not matched to a gene. The CDR3 region is CASSLGSGGNTGELFF. The CDR3 nucleotides are TGTGCCAGCAGCTTAGGTAGCGGGGGGAACACCGGGGAGCTGTTTTTT.

The V call is TRBV4-3, the J call TRBJ1-2; D possibly corresponds to TRBD1 (6 bases). Germline assignment: CDR1 LGHNA and CDR2 YSLEER. Deletions cut 5 bases from V and 2 bases from J, with 15 bases between. The CDR3 runs 15 residues. CDR3 DNA sequence: TGCGCCAGCAGCGTCGCGGCAGGGGCCAACTATGGCTACACCTTC. Translated: CASSVAAGANYGYTF.

This chain links TRBV5-5 with TRBJ2-3, with D perhaps matching TRBD1 or TRBD2 (6 bases each). The CDR3 consists of 15 residues. V dropped 2 bases and J dropped 2 bases, with 12 bases sitting between them. Germline V lookup: CDR1 SGHKS, CDR2 YYEKEE (reference sequence). The CDR3, as DNA: TGTGCCAGCAGCTTAGGGGGGACCTTCACAGATACGCAGTATTTT. Its protein product is CASSLGGTFTDTQYF.

This chain joins TRBV6-6 and TRBJ2-5; tentatively, D is TRBD2 (7 bases). Germline CDR1 is MNHNY and CDR2 is SVGAGI (reference sequence). The CDR3 has 15 residues. The V end lost 5 bases, the J end lost 2 bases, and 15 bases lay between the germline ends. CDR3 sequence: CASSRGGRGQETQYF. CDR3 nucleotides: TGTGCCAGCAGTCGCGGGGGCCGGGGGCAAGAGACCCAGTACTTC.

V and J are TRBV6-1 and TRBJ2-7, with D possibly TRBD2 on 5 matching bases. V was clipped by 10 bases and J by 2 bases, with 6 bases between them. Germline V CDR1 and CDR2: MNHNS, SASEGT. CDR3 length: 10 amino acids. The CDR3 loop reads CAIGAYEQYF. DNA of the CDR3: TGTGCCATCGGGGCCTACGAGCAGTACTTC.

The rearrangement links TRBV27 to TRBJ2-2; D is uncertain. Trimming removed 0 bases from V and 0 bases from J, with 8 bases in between. CDR1 is MNHEY and CDR2 is SMNVEV in the germline V gene (reference sequence). CDR3 size: 16 residues. CDR3 sequence (DNA): TGTGCCAGCAGTTTATCCGGACGGACGAACACCGGGGAGCTGTTTTTT. Its translation is CASSLSGRTNTGELFF.

The rearrangement joins TRBV7-2 to TRBJ2-3, with 7 positions matching TRBD1. Germline V gene data show CDR1 as SGHTA and CDR2 as FQGNSA. V trimming: 5 bases; J trimming: 3 bases; junction bases outside the gene matches: 8. This CDR3 has 15 amino acids. The chain's CDR3 is CASSTKMTGTDTQYF. In nucleotides, the CDR3 is TGTGCCAGCAGCACCAAAATGACAGGGACAGATACGCAGTATTTT.

The chain couples TRBV6-4 to TRBJ1-6; tentative D call: TRBD1 (6 bases). CDR1 MRHNA and CDR2 SNTAGT come from the germline V gene. Trimming stripped 4 bases from V and 4 bases from J, with 14 bases between. This CDR3 comprises 16 residues. DNA for the CDR3: TGTGCCAGCAGTGCTGATAGGACAGCATATAATTCACCCCTCCACTTT. Residues: CASSADRTAYNSPLHF.

This CDR3 reads CASSATSPKETQYF. The CDR3 DNA reads TGTGCCAGCAGTGCAACTAGCCCTAAAGAGACCCAGTACTTC. The chain is built from TRBV2 and TRBJ2-5, with D perhaps TRBD2 (6 bases). The germline V gene has CDR1 SNHLY and CDR2 FYNNEI. This CDR3 is built from 14 residues. Trimming stripped 4 bases from V and 3 bases from J, with 12 bases between.